The 22 T cell receptor beta chains in this list originate from one sample, sequenced in a study of blood T cell repertoires in COVID-19 (dated by TCRdb to 2018 to 2021). The library relied on the immunoSEQ multiplex PCR assay. TCRdb re-hosts the immuneACCESS table, in-frame sequences only. Its copies lack some clones; in the studies checked, an unresolved V gene accounts for under half of them, and the cause for the rest is not known. The sample data list some 150,000 clones, and more than 75% of these were observed just once. The top ten constitute under 2.5% of the sample. Sequencing was performed on peripheral blood. These receptors all stem from a middle-aged man with active COVID-19.

The chain joins TRBV2 to TRBJ2-7; D gene ambiguous. Between the trimmed V and J ends, which lost 3 bases and 3 bases, there was a span of 6 bases. Germline V gene lookup returns CDR1 SNHLY and CDR2 FYNNEI. This CDR3 is 12 amino acids long. In nucleotides, the CDR3 is TGTGCCAGCAGTGAGTTTAACTACGAGCAGTACTTC. Protein product: CASSEFNYEQYF.

The rearrangement links TRBV30 to TRBJ1-2; the D gene is possibly TRBD1 (6 bases). The CDR3 is made up of 13 amino acids. V lost 2 bases and J lost 4, with 11 bases in between. Germline-derived CDR1 and CDR2 are GTSNPN and SVGIG (reference sequence). The CDR3: CAWSFAGAYGYTF. Here the CDR3 DNA reads TGTGCCTGGAGTTTTGCAGGGGCCTATGGCTACACCTTC.

The V call is TRBV5-6, the J call TRBJ2-2; 12 bases are a match to TRBD2. The V and J ends lost 4 bases and 6 bases, in that order; junction bases with no gene match: 13. This CDR3 contains 18 residues. Germline V gives CDR1 SGHDT, CDR2 YYEEEE. CDR3 sequence (DNA): TGTGCCAGCAGCCGCCACCCTAGCGGGGGGGCCGGGGCCGGGGAGCTGTTTTTT. Translated: CASSRHPSGGAGAGELFF.

The chain joins TRBV5-6 to TRBJ2-7, with TRBD2 matching 10 bases. CDR3 length: 16 amino acids. J gave up 3 bases and V 0 bases, and 6 bases lay outside the gene matches. Germline lookup yields CDR1 SGHDT and CDR2 YYEEEE. The CDR3 is CASSLGGGLADYEQYF. The CDR3 nucleotides read TGTGCCAGCAGCTTGGGAGGCGGACTAGCGGACTACGAGCAGTACTTC.

As concerns this clone: Because the CDR3's place on the DNA is in doubt, the DNA is left out and the CDR3 is given as listed by TCRdb. The CDR3 here is CASSSSTARGNTIYF. This chain joins TRBV6-5 and TRBJ1-3; the table gives TRBD1 as D, unverified against the DNA. Termini included, the CDR3 measures 15 amino acids. CDR1 and CDR2 (germline): MNHEY, SVGAGI.

The chain has TRBV5-1 and TRBJ2-5, with 7 nucleotides matching TRBD1. The CDR3 consists of 15 residues. From germline, CDR1 is SGHRS and CDR2 YFSETQ. The trim removed 0 bases at V and 2 bases at J, leaving 4 bases unmatched. The CDR3 is CASSLEPGQQETQYF. CDR3 in DNA: TGCGCCAGCAGCTTGGAACCGGGACAGCAAGAGACCCAGTACTTC.

This clone was detected only once. The chain carries TRBV29-1 and TRBJ1-3; D is undetermined. The V gene's germline CDR1 is SQVTM and CDR2 ANQGSEA. Trimming cost V 1 base and J 7 bases, with 5 bases left between them. CDR3 length equals 11 residues. DNA for the CDR3: TGCAGCGTTGAAGTCGGGAACACCATATATTTT. Protein product: CSVEVGNTIYF.

This chain links TRBV7-2 with TRBJ1-2; 7 bases fit TRBD1. V shed 4 bases, J shed 7 bases, and the junction held 3 bases outside the gene matches. The germline CDR1 and CDR2 sequences are SGHTA and FQGNSA. The CDR3 runs 12 residues. CDR3 DNA sequence: TGTGCCAGCAGCTCGGACAGGACTGGCTACACCTTC. Translated: CASSSDRTGYTF.

V is TRBV6-5 and J is TRBJ2-7; 8 nucleotides match TRBD2. The V gene end was trimmed by 1 base and the J gene end by 3 bases; junction bases not matched to a gene: 5. The CDR3 is made up of 15 amino acids. Germline loops: CDR1 MNHEY, CDR2 SVGAGI. CDR3 in DNA: TGTGCCAGCAGTTACTATACTAGCGGCATCTACGAGCAGTACTTC. It codes for CASSYYTSGIYEQYF.

This clone was observed once. This CDR3 is CASSPTRGSNDGYTF. For the CDR3, the DNA is TGTGCCAGCTCACCCACCCGGGGAAGCAACGATGGCTACACCTTC. This chain joins TRBV18 and TRBJ1-2; D gene uncertain. This CDR3 is 15 amino acids long. The V end was cut by 3 bases, the J end by 6 bases, with 17 bases between. Germline-derived CDR1 and CDR2 are KGHSH and LQKENI.

The V and J genes are TRBV6-2 or TRBV6-3 and TRBJ1-2, with 7 bases aligning to TRBD1. CDR1 and CDR2 (germline): MNHEY, SVGEGT. Germline trimming cut 5 bases from V and 7 bases from J; bases unmatched to any gene: 10. The CDR3 runs 14 residues. In DNA, the CDR3 is TGTGCCAGCAGTGCGGGACAGCTCCTCGGTGGCTACACCTTC. This translates into CASSAGQLLGGYTF.

This chain connects TRBV4-2 to TRBJ2-3; 9 nucleotides match TRBD2. The CDR3 is 16 residues long. Germline assignment: CDR1 LGHNA and CDR2 YNFKEQ. V lost 0 bases and J lost 6; bases outside the gene matches: 7. CDR3 coding DNA: TGTGCCAGCAGCCAAGATGGGGCGGCGGGGGGGGATACGCAGTATTTT. This codes for CASSQDGAAGGDTQYF.

The chain employs TRBV6-5 and TRBJ1-2; maybe TRBD1 (5 bases). CDR1 MNHEY and CDR2 SVGAGI come from the germline V gene. The CDR3 runs to 14 residues. Trimming removed 8 bases at V and 2 bases at J, with 15 bases between. The CDR3 here is CASEIQGGNYGYTF. CDR3 coding DNA: TGTGCCAGCGAGATCCAGGGTGGAAACTATGGCTACACCTTC.

There are a few counts of this clone. One end of the junction does not line up with germline, which may come from a read error. J is TRBJ2-1 and V is TRBV7-2; the D gene is possibly TRBD2 (6 bases). CDR3 length: 12 amino acids. CDR1 and CDR2 (germline): SGHTA, FQGNSA. The CDR3 here is CASSLDRGNPIF. As DNA, the CDR3 is TGTGCCAGCAGCTTAGATCGGGGGAACCCAATCTTC.

The V gene is TRBV12-3 or TRBV12-4, the J gene TRBJ1-5, with D perhaps matching TRBD1 (6 bases). The V gene lost 5 bases and the J gene lost 5 bases, with 7 bases spanning the gap. The CDR3 is 12 amino acids. The CDR3 DNA is TGTGCCAGCAGTACAGGGTATCAGCCCCAGCATTTT. Translation gives CASSTGYQPQHF.

With respect to this clone: Other nucleotide sequences in the sample specify the same CDR3. The J gene is TRBJ1-2, the V gene TRBV6-5; maybe TRBD1 (6 bases). V was pared by 0 bases and J by 4 bases, with 9 bases between. This CDR3 has 14 amino acids. Looked up from germline, CDR1 is MNHEY and CDR2 is SVGAGI. CDR3: CASSYSQGPYGYTF. CDR3 nucleotide sequence: TGTGCCAGCAGTTACTCTCAGGGGCCCTATGGCTACACCTTC.

In DNA form, the CDR3 reads TGTGCCAGCTCCACAGGGGCGAAAGGCTACGAGCAGTACTTC. Protein: CASSTGAKGYEQYF. The chain combines TRBV18 with TRBJ2-7; TRBD1 matches at 7 bases. J was trimmed by 3 bases and V by 6 bases; bases with no gene match: 8. Germline V gives CDR1 KGHSH, CDR2 LQKENI. The CDR3 is made up of 14 amino acids. Combining the CDR3 with reference TRBV18 and TRBJ2-7 gives the whole variable domain NAGVMQNPRHLVRRRGQEARLRCSPMKGHSHVYWYRQLPEEGLKFMVYLQKENIIDESGMPKERFSAEFPKEGPSILRIQQVVRGDSAAYFCASSTGAKGYEQYFGPGTRLTVT.

This chain links TRBV29-1 with TRBJ1-2; TRBD1 agrees at 8 bases. J gave up 3 bases and V 6 bases, and 3 bases lay outside the gene matches. The V gene's germline CDR1 is SQVTM and CDR2 ANQGSEA. The CDR3 runs 12 residues. CDR3 loop: CSVGQAYYGYTF. The CDR3 DNA sequence: TGCAGCGTGGGACAGGCCTACTATGGCTACACCTTC. Full variable domain (missing parts from reference TRBV29-1 and TRBJ1-2): SAVISQKPSRDICQRGTSLTIQCQVDSQVTMMFWYRQQPGQSLTLIATANQGSEATYESGFVIDKFPISRPNLTFSTLTVSNMSPEDSSIYLCSVGQAYYGYTFGSGTRLTVV.

The rearrangement links TRBV18 to TRBJ1-6, with 7 bases identical to TRBD1. CDR1 is KGHSH and CDR2 is LQKENI in the germline V gene. The CDR3 length is 13 residues. After removal of 3 bases from V and 10 bases from J, the junction contained 3 bases not matched to a gene. The CDR3 DNA is TGTGCCAGCTCACCCACAGGGGACTCACCCCTCCACTTT. The encoded protein is CASSPTGDSPLHF.

The chain combines TRBV7-2 with TRBJ2-5, with 7 positions matching TRBD1. J lost 10 bases, V lost 1 base, and 9 bases had no gene match. The CDR3 extends over 14 amino acids. Germline CDR1 reads SGHTA; CDR2 reads FQGNSA. CDR3 DNA: TGTGCCAGCAGCTTAGAGATTGCACAGGGGAACCAGTACTTC. Translated: CASSLEIAQGNQYF.

J is TRBJ1-4 and V is TRBV5-6; no reliable D call. CDR1 and CDR2 (germline): SGHDT, YYEEEE. Trimming removed 4 bases at V and 8 bases at J, with 15 bases between. This CDR3 has 14 residues. The CDR3 coding sequence is TGTGCCAGCAGCCCTTTAAGCACGCGGGAAAAACTGTTTTTT. Amino acids: CASSPLSTREKLFF.

V gene TRBV2 combines with J gene TRBJ2-3, with a weak D call TRBD1 (5 bases). Trimming took off 6 bases at V and 4 bases at J, with 8 bases between the two ends. Per germline, CDR1 SNHLY and CDR2 FYNNEI. The CDR3 totals 12 residues. CDR3 sequence reads: CASRGQADTQYF. CDR3 DNA sequence: TGTGCCAGCAGGGGGCAGGCAGATACGCAGTATTTT.